This entry lists 21 T cell receptor beta chains sequenced from one sample in a study of T cells after yellow fever vaccination. MiXCR was run by TCRdb on the 5' RACE reads, yielding one entry per CDR3 protein. Among about 260,000 distinct CDR3 sequences listed, roughly 5.2% were seen once. Sequencing was performed on CD4+ T cells sorted from PBMCs, taken on the day of the yellow fever booster vaccination. These receptors came from a man younger than 35 who received the YFV17D yellow fever vaccine.

The gene calls are TRBV6-6 and TRBJ2-6, with 8 bases matching TRBD1. The CDR3 contains 16 residues. Germline V gives CDR1 MNHNY, CDR2 SVGAGI (reference sequence). V lost 0 bases and J lost 3; bases outside the gene matches: 1. The chain's CDR3 is CASSYSRGHGANVLTF. The CDR3 DNA is TGTGCCAGCAGTTACTCCAGGGGGCATGGGGCCAACGTCCTGACTTTC.

This clonotype occurred many times. This rearrangement joins TRBV4-2 to TRBJ1-2; possibly TRBD1 for D (5 bases). V lost 0 bases and J lost 5, with 19 bases in between. CDR3 size: 17 residues. Per germline, CDR1 LGHNA and CDR2 YNFKEQ. Here the CDR3 reads CASSQDASGAGGYGYTF. CDR3 DNA sequence: TGTGCCAGCAGCCAAGATGCGTCGGGCGCTGGGGGGTATGGCTACACCTTC.

In this sample, this clonotype turned up many times. The genes are TRBV11-2 and TRBJ2-5, with 12 bases aligning to TRBD2. Per germline, CDR1 SGHAT and CDR2 FQNNGV. V dropped 1 base and J dropped 1; count of bases not matched to a gene: 1. The CDR3 length is 16 residues. The DNA of the CDR3 is TGTGCCAGCAGCTTAGGGACTAGCGGGGCCCAAGAGACCCAGTACTTC. The encoded protein is CASSLGTSGAQETQYF. The whole variable domain, remainder taken from reference TRBV11-2 and TRBJ2-5, is EAGVAQSPRYKIIEKRQSVAFWCNPISGHATLYWYQQILGQGPKLLIQFQNNGVVDDSQLPKDRFSAERLKGVDSTLKIQPAKLEDSAVYLCASSLGTSGAQETQYFGPGTRLLVL.

The chain recombines TRBV11-2 with TRBJ2-7; D gene uncertain. Germline V gene lookup returns CDR1 SGHAT and CDR2 FQNNGV. This CDR3 spans 14 amino acids. Trimming shortened V by 2 bases and J by 3 bases, and 11 bases separated the two germline ends. The CDR3 region is CASSLSAHYYEQYF. The CDR3 nucleotides read TGTGCCAGCAGCTTAAGTGCGCATTACTACGAGCAGTACTTC.

The chain combines TRBV2 with TRBJ1-2, with D possibly TRBD1 on 5 matching bases. Trimming removed 10 bases at V and 7 bases at J, with 10 bases between. CDR3 length: 10 residues. Germline assignment: CDR1 SNHLY and CDR2 FYNNEI. Here the CDR3 DNA reads TGTGCCACCGGAGGGGTTGGCTACACCTTC. Amino acids: CATGGVGYTF.

The sample holds many counts of this clonotype. V usage is TRBV7-2 and J usage is TRBJ1-3; 9 bases align to TRBD1. V lost 5 bases to trimming and J lost 4 bases; unmatched junction nucleotides: 9. CDR3 length equals 16 residues. CDR1 is SGHTA and CDR2 is FQGNSA in the germline V gene. CDR3 DNA: TGTGCCAGCAGCCTAACAGGGGGCGCAGAAGGAAACACCATATATTTT. It translates to CASSLTGGAEGNTIYF.

The CDR3 region has the DNA TGTGCCAGCAGTTTACAGGGGGTTCGGAATTCACCCCTCCACTTT. Its translation: CASSLQGVRNSPLHF. The genes are TRBV12-3 or TRBV12-4 and TRBJ1-6, with TRBD1 matching over 7 bases. The CDR3 consists of 15 residues. J gave up 7 bases and V 2 bases, and 5 bases lay outside the gene matches.

CDR3 bases: TGTGCCAGCAGTTACCTTTCGGGCACAGATACGCAGTATTTT. It specifies CASSYLSGTDTQYF. The chain combines TRBV6-5 with TRBJ2-3; D gene uncertain. Germline assignment: CDR1 MNHEY and CDR2 SVGAGI. This CDR3 has 14 amino acids. V lost 2 bases and J 1 base, leaving 7 bases between the germline ends.

The sample holds a few counts of this clonotype. The CDR3 spells CASSLVGRGGSTQYF. The CDR3 nucleotides read TGTGCCAGCAGCTTAGTGGGCCGGGGGGGATCAACGCAGTATTTT. V usage is TRBV7-2 and J usage is TRBJ2-3, with 8 positions matching TRBD2. CDR1 and CDR2 (germline): SGHTA, FQGNSA. With 1 base clipped from V and 9 bases from J, the junction kept 9 bases outside the gene matches. CDR3 length: 15 residues.

There are a few counts of this clonotype. The chain recombines TRBV12-3 or TRBV12-4 with TRBJ1-4; no reliable D call. The CDR3 extends over 15 amino acids. Trimming took 1 base from V and 5 from J, leaving 11 bases between them. The CDR3 DNA reads as TGTGCCAGCAGTTTAGGGGGTGCGGTCAATGAAAAACTGTTTTTT. Translation: CASSLGGAVNEKLFF.

This clonotype was observed a few times. The chain uses TRBV20-1 and TRBJ2-3, with 9 bases matching TRBD2. Germline lookup yields CDR1 DFQATT and CDR2 SNEGSKA (reference sequence). This CDR3 contains 16 residues. Trimming at V came to 0 bases and at J to 1 base, leaving 5 bases not matched to a gene. The CDR3 loop is CSAREAGGAGTDTQYF. CDR3 in DNA: TGCAGTGCTAGAGAGGCGGGGGGGGCCGGCACAGATACGCAGTATTTT.

The table lists this clonotype with a few counts. This rearrangement joins TRBV6-1 to TRBJ1-5; possibly TRBD1 for D (5 bases). V dropped 6 bases and J dropped 4 bases, with 10 bases sitting between them. The CDR3 covers 13 residues. Per germline, CDR1 MNHNS and CDR2 SASEGT. CDR3 sequence reads: CASSGGVNQPQHF. CDR3 DNA: TGTGCCAGCAGCGGGGGGGTTAATCAGCCCCAGCATTTT.

This clonotype was counted at least ten times. The chain is built from TRBV5-1 and TRBJ2-6, with D maybe TRBD1 (5 bases). This CDR3 region has 15 residues. The ends were cut back, 4 bases at V and 0 bases at J, with 8 bases in the middle. Looked up from germline, CDR1 is SGHRS and CDR2 is YFSETQ. The CDR3, as DNA: TGCGCCAGCAGCCGACAGCGCTCTGGGGCCAACGTCCTGACTTTC. Amino acids: CASSRQRSGANVLTF. The full variable domain, its missing parts supplied by reference TRBV5-1 and TRBJ2-6, is KAGVTQTPRYLIKTRGQQVTLSCSPISGHRSVSWYQQTPGQGLQFLFEYFSETQRNKGNFPGRFSGRQFSNSRSEMNVSTLELGDSALYLCASSRQRSGANVLTFGAGSRLTVL.

This clonotype has only a few counts. The V and J genes are TRBV5-1 and TRBJ2-1; 10 nucleotides agree with TRBD1. This CDR3 has 15 residues. Germline CDR1 and CDR2: SGHRS and YFSETQ. The trim removed 4 bases at V and 7 bases at J, leaving 8 bases unmatched. The CDR3 DNA is TGCGCCAGCAGCCATGACAGGGGGCGCGGGAATGAGCAGTTCTTC. Amino acids: CASSHDRGRGNEQFF.

The table lists this clonotype with many counts. This sequence joins TRBV4-2 and TRBJ2-3; the D is unclear. Deletions cut 3 bases from V and 4 bases from J, with 2 bases between. The length of the CDR3 is 11 residues. CDR1 is LGHNA and CDR2 is YNFKEQ in the germline V gene. DNA for the CDR3: TGTGCCAGCAGCCACGCAGATACGCAGTATTTT. Encoded protein: CASSHADTQYF.

V usage is TRBV5-4 and J usage is TRBJ2-2, with D unresolved. Germline lookup yields CDR1 SGHNT and CDR2 YYREEE (reference sequence). V gave up 5 bases and J gave up 5 bases, with 10 bases separating them. This CDR3 region has 13 residues. For the CDR3, the DNA is TGTGCCAGCAGTAGCCTCGGGACCGGGGAGCTGTTTTTT. As protein: CASSSLGTGELFF.

This clonotype was observed many times. The rearrangement joins TRBV20-1 to TRBJ2-5, with D possibly being TRBD2 (5 bases). This CDR3 is 16 amino acids long. The V gene lost 1 base and the J gene lost 8 bases, with 23 bases spanning the gap. CDR1 DFQATT and CDR2 SNEGSKA come from the germline V gene (reference sequence). The CDR3 spells CSARGGGASSYVTQYF. The CDR3 DNA sequence: TGCAGTGCTAGAGGAGGCGGTGCATCTAGCTATGTCACCCAGTACTTC.

J is TRBJ2-1 and V is TRBV5-4; D is possibly TRBD2 (6 bases). Germline V gene sequence: CDR1 SGHNT, CDR2 YYREEE (reference sequence). The CDR3 runs to 15 residues. Trimming left V 3 bases short and J 0 bases short, with 10 bases between. The CDR3 region is CASSSLDYSYNEQFF. The CDR3 nucleotides read TGTGCCAGCAGCTCCTTGGACTACTCCTACAATGAGCAGTTCTTC.

This clonotype was picked up a small number of times. The V call is TRBV25-1, the J call TRBJ1-1; D gene unclear. CDR1 is MGHDK, CDR2 SYGVNS, per germline. Between the trimmed V and J ends, which lost 1 base and 10 bases, there was a span of 10 bases. This CDR3 is 12 amino acids long. The CDR3: CASSESWGAAFF. The CDR3 coding sequence is TGTGCCAGCAGTGAATCCTGGGGAGCAGCTTTCTTT.

The chain couples TRBV4-3 to TRBJ2-1; 13 bases line up with TRBD2. Germline loops: CDR1 LGHNA, CDR2 YSLEER. With 4 bases clipped from V and 10 bases from J, the junction kept 13 bases outside the gene matches. The CDR3 runs 17 residues. CDR3 bases: TGCGCCAGCAGCCCAAGACTGACTAGCGGGGGGCCGGGGGAGCAGTTCTTC. The encoded protein is CASSPRLTSGGPGEQFF.

This chain links TRBV20-1 with TRBJ1-6; TRBD1 agrees at 8 bases. Per the germline V gene, CDR1 is DFQATT and CDR2 is SNEGSKA (reference sequence). The CDR3 is 14 amino acids. V dropped 6 bases and J dropped 7; count of bases not matched to a gene: 8. The DNA of the CDR3 is TGCAGTGCCCAGGGAGCAGGGGGCAATTCACCCCTCCACTTT. It yields the protein CSAQGAGGNSPLHF.